Below are 29 T cell receptor beta chains sequenced from a single sample in a study of blood T cells in healthy people across ages. The second PCR ran roughly 6 to 12 cycles with a sample-barcoded 5' primer and J-beta primers. TCRdb ran MiXCR on the 5' RACE reads and lists one entry per CDR3 protein. Altogether about 730,000 distinct CDR3 sequences are present, around 46% being singletons, with the ten largest covering approximately 22%. The sample consisted of blood. These receptors were collected from a woman aged 60-70 years in good health.

This rearrangement joins TRBV6-5 to TRBJ2-1; 12 bases are a match to TRBD2. This CDR3 contains 16 residues. V lost 5 bases, J lost 6 bases, and 8 bases stayed unmatched. Germline-derived CDR1 and CDR2 are MNHEY and SVGAGI. This CDR3 reads CASSGLAGSWGNEQFF. CDR3 nucleotides: TGTGCCAGCAGTGGACTAGCGGGATCTTGGGGCAATGAGCAGTTCTTC.

This chain links TRBV15 with TRBJ1-6, with 7 bases fitting TRBD1. The ends lost 2 bases at V and 7 bases at J; junction bases unmatched: 11. This CDR3 contains 17 residues. Germline CDR1 is LNHNV and CDR2 is YYDKDF (reference sequence). This CDR3 reads CATSRWRGQQGNSPLHF. In DNA form, the CDR3 reads TGTGCCACCAGCAGATGGAGAGGGCAACAGGGGAATTCACCCCTCCACTTT. Using reference TRBV15 and TRBJ1-6 for the parts outside the CDR3, the full variable domain is DAMVIQNPRYQVTQFGKPVTLSCSQTLNHNVMYWYQQKSSQAPKLLFHYYDKDFNNEADTPDNFQSRRPNTSFCFLDIRSPGLGDTAMYLCATSRWRGQQGNSPLHFGNGTRLTVT.

The V gene is TRBV12-3 or TRBV12-4, the J gene TRBJ2-5; D unresolved. The length of the CDR3 is 17 residues. Between the trimmed V and J ends, which lost 5 bases and 4 bases, there was a span of 23 bases. CDR3 residues: CASSPKWADLGGETQYF. DNA for the CDR3: TGTGCCAGCAGTCCCAAGTGGGCGGACCTAGGTGGAGAGACCCAGTACTTC.

This chain links TRBV20-1 with TRBJ2-5, with 7 bases that match TRBD2. The V segment lost 1 base and the J segment 11 bases; nucleotides outside the gene matches: 19. Germline values: CDR1 DFQATT, CDR2 SNEGSKA (reference sequence). The CDR3 contains 16 residues. The CDR3 nucleotides are TGCAGTGCTAGAGTCGGCGGGAGCCCCGGTGGAGATGAGCAGTACTTC. This translates into CSARVGGSPGGDEQYF.

The genes are TRBV12-3 or TRBV12-4 and TRBJ1-4; no reliable D call. Trimming removed 5 bases from V and 3 bases from J, with 10 bases in between. This CDR3 spans 14 amino acids. The CDR3 sequence: CASSRDRPNEKLFF. In nucleotides, the CDR3 is TGTGCCAGCAGTCGCGACCGTCCTAATGAAAAACTGTTTTTT.

This clonotype has only a few counts. V is TRBV28 and J is TRBJ2-3; D might be TRBD1 or TRBD2, each matching 5 bases. Germline V gives CDR1 MDHEN, CDR2 SYDVKM. The CDR3 contains 16 residues. The V gene lost 4 bases and the J gene lost 0 bases, with 14 bases spanning the gap. CDR3 in amino acids: CASSSRRDQSTDTQYF. CDR3 DNA: TGTGCCAGCAGTTCCCGACGGGACCAAAGCACAGATACGCAGTATTTT.

This clonotype was detected ten times or more. The chain has TRBV18 and TRBJ2-5; the match to TRBD1 covers 9 bases. The V gene's germline CDR1 is KGHSH and CDR2 LQKENI. CDR3 length: 14 amino acids. V lost 8 bases to trimming and J lost 4 bases; unmatched junction nucleotides: 8. The CDR3 nucleotides are TGTGCCAGCAGCCCCGGGACAGGGCGAGAGACCCAGTACTTC. It codes for CASSPGTGRETQYF.

The CDR3 sequence is CASSLDPGTSYEQYF. The CDR3 region has the DNA TGTGCCAGCAGCTTAGACCCGGGGACCTCCTACGAGCAGTACTTC. The chain carries TRBV7-2 and TRBJ2-7; the D call may be TRBD1 or TRBD2 (5 bases each). This CDR3 spans 15 amino acids. The germline gives CDR1 SGHTA, CDR2 FQGNSA. With 1 base removed from V and 0 bases from J, the gap between germline ends came to 10 bases.

As to this clonotype: A much larger clonotype is one base distant, so this may be a read error. This chain connects TRBV4-2 to TRBJ2-7, with TRBD1 matching 7 bases. CDR3 length: 14 amino acids. J gave up 4 bases and V 8 bases, and 11 bases lay outside the gene matches. Germline CDR1 reads LGHNA; CDR2 reads YNFKEQ. The chain's CDR3 is CASGPTGLEYEQYF. CDR3 nucleotides: TGTGCCAGCGGACCGACAGGGTTGGAGTACGAGCAGTACTTC.

The CDR3 sequence: CASSQSVPHNEQYF. CDR3 coding DNA: TGTGCCAGCAGCCAGTCAGTGCCCCACAATGAGCAGTACTTC. The chain is built from TRBV14 and TRBJ2-5; D unresolved. The CDR3 runs to 14 residues. Trimming cost V 3 bases and J 11 bases, with 19 bases left between them. In germline, CDR1 is SGHDN, CDR2 FVKESK.

The chain has TRBV10-2 and TRBJ2-1; unclear D gene. The V gene lost 4 bases and the J gene lost 0 bases, with 10 bases spanning the gap. This CDR3 region has 15 residues. Germline CDR1 reads WSHSY; CDR2 reads SAAADI. The CDR3 reads CASSGQASSYNEQFF. The DNA of the CDR3 is TGCGCCAGCAGTGGCCAGGCCAGCTCCTACAATGAGCAGTTCTTC.

Regarding this clonotype: This sequence may be a read error, since a much larger clone differs from it by one base. The chain is built from TRBV7-9 and TRBJ2-5; D is possibly TRBD1 or TRBD2 (5 bases each). This CDR3 comprises 16 residues. Trimming shortened V by 7 bases and J by 3 bases, and 21 bases separated the two germline ends. In germline, CDR1 is SEHNR, CDR2 FQNEAQ (reference sequence). The CDR3 is CASNPAGALGKETQYF. As DNA, the CDR3 is TGTGCCAGCAACCCAGCCGGGGCCTTGGGAAAAGAGACCCAGTACTTC.

This clonotype came up a few times. The chain couples TRBV5-1 to TRBJ2-7; TRBD1 matches 7 bases. CDR3 length equals 16 residues. Germline CDR1 SGHRS, CDR2 YFSETQ. The trim removed 0 bases at V and 9 bases at J, leaving 15 bases unmatched. The CDR3 DNA reads as TGCGCCAGCAGCTTGGGGGGTTCACAACAGGGGATCGCGCAGTACTTC. As protein: CASSLGGSQQGIAQYF. Complete variable domain (other parts from reference TRBV5-1 and TRBJ2-7): KAGVTQTPRYLIKTRGQQVTLSCSPISGHRSVSWYQQTPGQGLQFLFEYFSETQRNKGNFPGRFSGRQFSNSRSEMNVSTLELGDSALYLCASSLGGSQQGIAQYFGPGTRLTVT.

At least ten counts were recorded for this clonotype. The genes are TRBV7-2 and TRBJ2-3; D is perhaps TRBD2 (7 bases). Trimming shortened V by 2 bases and J by 6 bases, and 15 bases separated the two germline ends. Germline CDR1 reads SGHTA; CDR2 reads FQGNSA. The CDR3 consists of 15 residues. For the CDR3, the DNA is TGTGCCAGCAGCTTAATTGAGGCGGGGGCTGATACGCAGTATTTT. Amino acids: CASSLIEAGADTQYF.

This clonotype was counted a few times. The gene calls are TRBV7-9 and TRBJ1-2; D might be TRBD1 (5 bases). The ends were cut back, 5 bases at V and 4 bases at J, with 17 bases in the middle. This CDR3 has 15 residues. Germline V gene lookup returns CDR1 SEHNR and CDR2 FQNEAQ (reference sequence). The CDR3 region is CASSPSWGEGYGYTF. The CDR3 region has the DNA TGTGCCAGCAGCCCATCCTGGGGGGAAGGCTATGGCTACACCTTC.

This clonotype was seen once. The chain carries TRBV2 and TRBJ1-3; D unclear. The V gene's germline CDR1 is SNHLY and CDR2 FYNNEI. Trimming pared 3 bases from V and 2 bases from J, leaving 8 bases between. The CDR3 consists of 14 residues. In DNA, the CDR3 is TGTGCCAGCAGTGACACCGGTCCTGGAAACACCATATATTTT. Translation: CASSDTGPGNTIYF. Variable domain in full (rest from reference TRBV2 and TRBJ1-3): EPEVTQTPSHQVTQMGQEVILRCVPISNHLYFYWYRQILGQKVEFLVSFYNNEISEKSEIFDDQFSVERPDGSNFTLKIRSTKLEDSAMYFCASSDTGPGNTIYFGEGSWLTVV.

This chain joins TRBV10-3 and TRBJ1-1; D may be TRBD1 (5 bases). CDR3 length equals 12 residues. The germline V gene encodes CDR1 ENHRY and CDR2 SYGVKD. V was pared by 6 bases and J by 5 bases, with 10 bases between. DNA for the CDR3: TGTGCCATCAGGCAGGGAGAGACTGAAGCTTTCTTT. Protein: CAIRQGETEAFF.

This clonotype was observed once. This sequence joins TRBV4-1 and TRBJ1-2; weak D call: TRBD1 (5 bases). CDR3 size: 15 residues. Germline values: CDR1 MGHRA, CDR2 YSYEKL. The V gene lost 1 base and the J gene lost 2 bases, with 11 bases spanning the gap. The CDR3 coding sequence is TGCGCCAGCAGCCAAGTTTGGGGGTTAAACTATGGCTACACCTTC. This codes for CASSQVWGLNYGYTF.

The V and J genes are TRBV6-6 and TRBJ1-2; 7 nucleotides agree with TRBD1. Germline assignment: CDR1 MNHNY and CDR2 SVGAGI (reference sequence). This CDR3 spans 14 amino acids. Trimming cost V 2 bases and J 6 bases; bases outside gene matches: 6. CDR3: CASSYLDREDGYTF. The CDR3 DNA sequence: TGTGCCAGCAGTTACCTTGACAGGGAAGATGGCTACACCTTC.

The chain joins TRBV10-3 to TRBJ2-5, with TRBD1 matching 9 bases. Germline CDR1 reads ENHRY; CDR2 reads SYGVKD. This CDR3 region has 14 residues. The trim removed 6 bases at V and 11 bases at J, leaving 13 bases unmatched. The CDR3 nucleotides read TGTGCCATCAGCCCGGGACAGGGAAGGCATGAGCAGTACTTC. It translates to CAISPGQGRHEQYF.

DNA for the CDR3: TGCAGTGCTAGACCCAGGCCGGACAGGAGCTCCTACGAGCAGTACTTC. This translates into CSARPRPDRSSYEQYF. The gene calls are TRBV20-1 and TRBJ2-7; 7 nucleotides agree with TRBD1. J was trimmed by 0 bases and V by 2 bases; bases with no gene match: 10. The germline V gene has CDR1 DFQATT and CDR2 SNEGSKA (reference sequence). The CDR3 extends over 16 amino acids.

Worth noting for this clonotype: This may be a read error, as it is one base from a much larger clone. This CDR3 reads CSATKGLAMGPETQFF. The DNA for the CDR3 is TGCAGTGCCACAAAGGGGCTAGCGATGGGACCAGAGACCCAGTTCTTC. The chain links TRBV20-1 to TRBJ2-1; D might be TRBD2 (6 bases). Germline loops: CDR1 DFQATT, CDR2 SNEGSKA (reference sequence). The ends were cut back, 6 bases at V and 13 bases at J, with 31 bases in the middle. The CDR3 is made up of 16 amino acids.

Concerning this clonotype itself: One end of the junction varies from germline; a read error may be responsible. The rearrangement uses TRBV2 and TRBJ1-6; the D is unclear. The germline gives CDR1 SNHLY, CDR2 FYNNEI. This CDR3 has 13 residues. The CDR3 DNA reads TGCGCCAGCACCACTCTAGGTTATTCACCCCTCCACTTT. It yields the protein CASTTLGYSPLHF.

This chain joins TRBV7-2 and TRBJ2-5, with D perhaps given as TRBD1 or TRBD2 (5 bases each). The ends were cut back, 5 bases at V and 5 bases at J, with 12 bases in the middle. Germline V gene data show CDR1 as SGHTA and CDR2 as FQGNSA. This CDR3 has 13 amino acids. The CDR3: CASSGGALETQYF. The DNA for the CDR3 is TGTGCCAGCAGCGGGGGAGCGTTGGAGACCCAGTACTTC. Variable domain in full (rest from reference TRBV7-2 and TRBJ2-5): GAGVSQSPSNKVTEKGKDVELRCDPISGHTALYWYRQSLGQGLEFLIYFQGNSAPDKSGLPSDRFSAERTGGSVSTLTIQRTQQEDSAVYLCASSGGALETQYFGPGTRLLVL.

Remarks on this clonotype: A single base separates this from a much larger clone, so it may be a read error. The chain combines TRBV10-2 with TRBJ2-7; either TRBD1 or TRBD2 may supply D (6 bases each). Germline CDR1 WSHSY, CDR2 SAAADI. The V end was cut by 4 bases, the J end by 5 bases, with 9 bases between. This CDR3 region has 12 residues. The CDR3: CASSVRGDEQYF. Written as DNA, the CDR3 is TGCGCCAGCAGTGTAAGGGGGGACGAGCAGTACTTC.

This clonotype was picked up a small number of times. The chain combines TRBV28 with TRBJ2-3; D unresolved. The CDR3 is 13 residues long. Trimming removed 6 bases from V and 4 bases from J, with 11 bases in between. Looked up from germline, CDR1 is MDHEN and CDR2 is SYDVKM. DNA of the CDR3: TGTGCCAGCAGACAAAATAGCCCAGATACGCAGTATTTT. The encoded protein is CASRQNSPDTQYF.

J is TRBJ2-1 and V is TRBV3-1; TRBD2 aligns across 12 bases. Trimming removed 4 bases from V and 3 bases from J; junction bases left unmatched: 10. The CDR3 runs to 18 residues. The germline gives CDR1 LGHDT, CDR2 YNNKEL (reference sequence). CDR3 nucleotides: TGTGCCAGCAGCCGAGGGTCTAGCGGGGGGGCTGACTACAATGAGCAGTTCTTC. Protein product: CASSRGSSGGADYNEQFF.

A word on this clonotype: Being one base from a much bigger clone, this may be a read error. V and J are TRBV20-1 and TRBJ2-3, with D perhaps given as TRBD1 or TRBD2 (6 bases each). CDR3 length equals 16 residues. Trimming stripped 3 bases from V and 0 bases from J, with 16 bases between. The germline V gene encodes CDR1 DFQATT and CDR2 SNEGSKA (reference sequence). The chain's CDR3 is CSASALRGQSTDTQYF. DNA of the CDR3: TGCAGTGCTAGCGCGTTACGGGGGCAAAGCACAGATACGCAGTATTTT.

The CDR3 nucleotides read TGTGCCAGCAGCTTAAGGGTCGAGGATACGCAGTATTTT. Amino acid sequence: CASSLRVEDTQYF. V usage is TRBV7-3 and J usage is TRBJ2-3; unclear D gene. This CDR3 has 13 amino acids. Looked up from germline, CDR1 is SGHTA and CDR2 is FQGTGA. V was clipped by 1 base and J by 6 bases, with 8 bases between them.